This T cell receptor beta chain was observed in a study of cytomegalovirus exposure and HLA in healthy donors. General study findings and limits: As a later analysis showed, several of the most significant clusters appeared to be linked to common viral pathogens. Some segments of the V type, notably TRBV6-2 and TRBV6-3, were excluded as indistinguishable. Segments of the TCR beta V type were, in most cases, productive about 87% or about 30% of the time in an earlier analysis.

In the PCR, 60 Vbeta and 13 Jbeta primers were used. This table comes from immunoSEQ multiplex PCR, and its TCRdb copy is limited to in-frame clones, with some not included. The data contain about 180,000 clones, 84% of them singletons. Regarding this clone: Its antigen is currently unknown.

The CDR3 covers 18 residues. Germline CDR1 is MNHNS and CDR2 is SASEGT. V gave up 2 bases and J gave up 4 bases; unmatched junction bases: 12. Nominal health characterized the donors when sampled, though unrecorded immune exposures were likely. The chain is built from TRBV6-1 and TRBJ2-7, with 12 positions matching TRBD1. The sample comprised PBMCs. The source of this sequence is a girl aged 10-17 years in good health and CMV-seropositive. Here the CDR3 DNA reads TGTGCCAGCAGTGAATGGGGACAGGGGGCGCAAGGGGATTACGAGCAGTACTTC. Residues: CASSEWGQGAQGDYEQYF.